Shown below are 3 T cell receptor beta chains from a single sample sequenced in a study of blood T cell repertoires in COVID-19. The data were produced by immunoSEQ multiplex PCR, yet TCRdb's version contains in-frame clones alone and is incomplete. This repertoire shows fewer than 120,000 clones, over 75% found once; its top ten account for 16%. Sequenced material: peripheral blood. The receptor source for this set is a woman older than 75 with active or convalescent COVID-19.

The rearrangement links TRBV19 to TRBJ1-1; a possible D gene is TRBD1 (5 bases). V lost 5 bases, J lost 0 bases, and 22 bases lay in between. Germline V CDR1 and CDR2: LNHDA, SQIVND (reference sequence). This CDR3 comprises 18 residues. The CDR3: CASSYTFRSKTVNTEAFF. The CDR3 DNA is TGTGCCAGTAGTTATACATTTCGGTCGAAGACAGTGAACACTGAAGCTTTCTTT.

The CDR3 sequence is CASSQAGAEGASYGYTF. As DNA, the CDR3 is TGTGCCAGCAGCCAAGCTGGGGCGGAGGGGGCTTCCTATGGCTACACCTTC. The V call is TRBV3-1 (or the pseudogene TRBV3-2), the J call TRBJ1-2; TRBD1 matches 7 bases. The CDR3 is 17 amino acids. CDR1 and CDR2 from the germline V gene are LGHDT and YNNKEL (reference sequence). Trimming took 1 base from V and 4 from J; bases not matched to a gene: 12.

The chain recombines TRBV7-8 with TRBJ2-7, with TRBD1 identical over 9 bases. The CDR3 extends over 21 amino acids. The germline V gene encodes CDR1 SGHVS and CDR2 FQNEAQ. V dropped 0 bases and J dropped 0; count of bases not matched to a gene: 18. The CDR3 region is CASSLARIGTGNPTSSYEQYF. Written as DNA, the CDR3 is TGTGCCAGCAGCTTAGCCCGGATCGGGACAGGGAACCCTACGAGCTCCTACGAGCAGTACTTC. The full variable domain, rest sourced from reference TRBV7-8 and TRBJ2-7, is GAGVSQSPRYKVAKRGQDVALRCDPISGHVSLFWYQQALGQGPEFLTYFQNEAQLDKSGLPSDRFFAERPEGSVSTLKIQRTQQEDSAVYLCASSLARIGTGNPTSSYEQYFGPGTRLTVT.